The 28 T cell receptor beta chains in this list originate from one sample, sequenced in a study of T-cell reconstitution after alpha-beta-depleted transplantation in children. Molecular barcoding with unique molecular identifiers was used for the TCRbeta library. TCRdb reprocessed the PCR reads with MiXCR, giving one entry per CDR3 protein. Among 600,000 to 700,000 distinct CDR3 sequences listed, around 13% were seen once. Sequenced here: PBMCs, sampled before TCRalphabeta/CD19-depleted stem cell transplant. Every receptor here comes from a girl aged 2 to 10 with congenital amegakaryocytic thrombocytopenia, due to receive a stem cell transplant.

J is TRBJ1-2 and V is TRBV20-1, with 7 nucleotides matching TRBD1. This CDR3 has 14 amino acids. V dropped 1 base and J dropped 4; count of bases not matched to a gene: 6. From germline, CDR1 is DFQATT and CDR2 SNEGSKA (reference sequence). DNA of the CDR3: TGCAGTGCTAGAGCTACAGGGGTGGGCTATGGCTACACCTTC. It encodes CSARATGVGYGYTF.

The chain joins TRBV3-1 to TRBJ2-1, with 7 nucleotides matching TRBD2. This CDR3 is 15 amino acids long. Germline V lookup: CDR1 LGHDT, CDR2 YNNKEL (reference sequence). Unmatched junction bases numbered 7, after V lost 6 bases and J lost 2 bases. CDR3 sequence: CASRLSGLTYNEQFF. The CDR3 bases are TGTGCCAGCAGGCTATCGGGACTAACCTACAATGAGCAGTTCTTC.

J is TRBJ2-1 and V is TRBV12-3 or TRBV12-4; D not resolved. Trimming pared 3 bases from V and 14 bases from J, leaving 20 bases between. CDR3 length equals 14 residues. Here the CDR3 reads CASSFPINPVVKFF. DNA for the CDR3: TGTGCCAGCAGTTTCCCAATCAATCCAGTAGTCAAGTTCTTC.

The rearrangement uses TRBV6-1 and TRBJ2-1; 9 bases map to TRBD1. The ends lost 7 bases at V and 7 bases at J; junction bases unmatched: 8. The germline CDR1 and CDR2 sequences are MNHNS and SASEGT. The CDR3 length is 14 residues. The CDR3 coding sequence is TGTGCCAGCACCCTGGGGGACAGGGTAAATGAGCAGTTCTTC. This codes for CASTLGDRVNEQFF.

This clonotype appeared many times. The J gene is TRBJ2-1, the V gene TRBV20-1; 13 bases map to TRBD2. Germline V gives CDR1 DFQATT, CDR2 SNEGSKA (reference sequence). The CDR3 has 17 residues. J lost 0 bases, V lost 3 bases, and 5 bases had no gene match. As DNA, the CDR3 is TGCAGTGCTAGGGGGACTAGCGGGAAGAGCTCCTACAATGAGCAGTTCTTC. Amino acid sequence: CSARGTSGKSSYNEQFF.

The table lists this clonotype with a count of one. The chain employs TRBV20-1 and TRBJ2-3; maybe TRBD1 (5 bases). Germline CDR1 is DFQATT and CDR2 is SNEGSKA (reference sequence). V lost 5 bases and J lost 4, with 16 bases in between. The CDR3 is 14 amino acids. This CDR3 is CSASHRKGADTQYF. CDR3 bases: TGCAGTGCTTCCCATAGGAAAGGGGCAGATACGCAGTATTTT.

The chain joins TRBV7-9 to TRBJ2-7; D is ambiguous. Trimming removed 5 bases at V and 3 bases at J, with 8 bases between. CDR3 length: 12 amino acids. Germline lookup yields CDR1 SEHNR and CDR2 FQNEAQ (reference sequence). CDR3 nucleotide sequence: TGTGCCAGCAGCCCAAATCGCTACGAGCAGTACTTC. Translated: CASSPNRYEQYF.

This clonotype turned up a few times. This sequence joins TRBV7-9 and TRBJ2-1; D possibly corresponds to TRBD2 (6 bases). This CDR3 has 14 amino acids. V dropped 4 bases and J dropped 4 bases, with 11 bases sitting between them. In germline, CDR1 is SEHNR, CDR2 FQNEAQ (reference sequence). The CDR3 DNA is TGTGCCAGCAGCTGGGGGGACTTTTACAATGAGCAGTTCTTC. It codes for CASSWGDFYNEQFF.

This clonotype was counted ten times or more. In DNA, the CDR3 is TGTGCCAGCAGCTCTTTACAGACTGAAGCTTTCTTT. Residues: CASSSLQTEAFF. The genes are TRBV11-2 and TRBJ1-1; D remains unclear. There are 12 residues in the CDR3. V was pared by 4 bases and J by 5 bases, with 8 bases between. Germline V lookup: CDR1 SGHAT, CDR2 FQNNGV.

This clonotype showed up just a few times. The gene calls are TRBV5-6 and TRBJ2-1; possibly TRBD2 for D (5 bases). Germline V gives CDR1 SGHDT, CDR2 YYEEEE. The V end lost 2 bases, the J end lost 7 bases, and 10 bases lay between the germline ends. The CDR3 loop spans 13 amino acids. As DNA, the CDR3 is TGTGCCAGCAGCTTCGGGATGGGTAATGAGCAGTTCTTC. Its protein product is CASSFGMGNEQFF.

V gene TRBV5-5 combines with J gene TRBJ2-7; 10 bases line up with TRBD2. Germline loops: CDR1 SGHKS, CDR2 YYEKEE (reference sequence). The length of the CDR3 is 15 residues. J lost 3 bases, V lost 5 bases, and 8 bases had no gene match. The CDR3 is CASRVAGGTYYEQYF. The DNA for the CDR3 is TGTGCCAGCAGGGTAGCGGGAGGAACCTACTACGAGCAGTACTTC.

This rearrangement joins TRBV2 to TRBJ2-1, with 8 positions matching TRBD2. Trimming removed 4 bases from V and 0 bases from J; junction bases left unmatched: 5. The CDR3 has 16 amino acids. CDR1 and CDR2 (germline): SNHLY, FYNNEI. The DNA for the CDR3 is TGTGCCAGCAGTGGGGAGACTAGCGTCTCCTACAATGAGCAGTTCTTC. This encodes CASSGETSVSYNEQFF.

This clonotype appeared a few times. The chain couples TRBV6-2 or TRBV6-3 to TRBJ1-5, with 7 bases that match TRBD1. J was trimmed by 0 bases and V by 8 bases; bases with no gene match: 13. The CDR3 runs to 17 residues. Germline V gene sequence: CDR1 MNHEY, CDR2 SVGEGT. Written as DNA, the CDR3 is TGTGCCAGCGCTGAGGCAGGGGGTTTGAATAGCAATCAGCCCCAGCATTTT. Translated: CASAEAGGLNSNQPQHF.

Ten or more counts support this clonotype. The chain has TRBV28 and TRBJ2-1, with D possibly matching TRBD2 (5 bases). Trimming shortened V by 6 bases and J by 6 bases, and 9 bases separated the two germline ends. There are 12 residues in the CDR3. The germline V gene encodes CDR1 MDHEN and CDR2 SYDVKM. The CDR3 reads CASSSGSNEQFF. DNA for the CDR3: TGTGCCAGCAGCAGCGGTTCCAATGAGCAGTTCTTC.

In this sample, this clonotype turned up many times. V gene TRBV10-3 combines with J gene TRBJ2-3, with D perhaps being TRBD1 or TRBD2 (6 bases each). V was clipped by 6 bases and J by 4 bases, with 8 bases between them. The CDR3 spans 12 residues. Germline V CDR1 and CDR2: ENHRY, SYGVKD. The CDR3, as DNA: TGTGCCATCAGAAGGGGGGCAGATACGCAGTATTTT. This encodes CAIRRGADTQYF.

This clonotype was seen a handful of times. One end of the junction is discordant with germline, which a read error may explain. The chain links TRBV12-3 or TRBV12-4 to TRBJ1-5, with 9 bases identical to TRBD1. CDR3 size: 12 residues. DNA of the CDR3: TGTGCCAGCAGTCCGACAGGGGGGGCTCGGGATTTT. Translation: CASSPTGGARDF.

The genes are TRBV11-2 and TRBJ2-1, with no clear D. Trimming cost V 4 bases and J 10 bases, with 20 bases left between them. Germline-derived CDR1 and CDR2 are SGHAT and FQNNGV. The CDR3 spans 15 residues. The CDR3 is CASSSIRAPISEQFF. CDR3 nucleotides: TGTGCCAGCAGCTCAATTCGGGCCCCCATTTCGGAGCAGTTCTTC.

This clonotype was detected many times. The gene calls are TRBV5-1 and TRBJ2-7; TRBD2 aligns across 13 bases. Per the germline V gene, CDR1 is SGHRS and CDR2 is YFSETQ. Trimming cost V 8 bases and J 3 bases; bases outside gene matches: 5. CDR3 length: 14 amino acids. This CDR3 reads CAREGLAGDYEQYF. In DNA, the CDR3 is TGCGCCAGGGAAGGACTAGCGGGAGACTACGAGCAGTACTTC.

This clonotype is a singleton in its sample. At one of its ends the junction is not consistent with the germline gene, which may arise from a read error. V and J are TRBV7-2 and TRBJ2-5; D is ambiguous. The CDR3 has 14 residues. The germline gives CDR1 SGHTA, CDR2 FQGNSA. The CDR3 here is CAISPKTLQATQYF. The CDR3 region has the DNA TGTGCCATCAGCCCCAAAACGCTCCAAGCGACCCAGTACTTC.

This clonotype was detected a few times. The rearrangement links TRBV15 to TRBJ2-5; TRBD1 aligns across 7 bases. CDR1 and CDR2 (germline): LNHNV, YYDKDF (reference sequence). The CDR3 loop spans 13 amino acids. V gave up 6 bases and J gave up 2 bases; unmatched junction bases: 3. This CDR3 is CATRRQGQETQYF. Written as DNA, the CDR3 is TGTGCCACCAGACGACAGGGACAAGAGACCCAGTACTTC.

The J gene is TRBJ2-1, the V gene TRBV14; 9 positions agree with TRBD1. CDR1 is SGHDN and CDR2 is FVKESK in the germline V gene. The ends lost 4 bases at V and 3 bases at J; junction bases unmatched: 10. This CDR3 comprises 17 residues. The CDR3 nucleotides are TGTGCCAGCAGCCCATCGACCCGGGACAGGGTCTACAATGAGCAGTTCTTC. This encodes CASSPSTRDRVYNEQFF.

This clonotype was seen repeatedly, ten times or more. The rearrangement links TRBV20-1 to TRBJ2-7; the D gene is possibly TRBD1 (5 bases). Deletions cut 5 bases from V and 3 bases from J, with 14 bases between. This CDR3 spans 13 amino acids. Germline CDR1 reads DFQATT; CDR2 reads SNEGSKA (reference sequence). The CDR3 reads CSASDQGVYEQYF. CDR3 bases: TGCAGTGCTTCTGATCAAGGGGTCTACGAGCAGTACTTC.

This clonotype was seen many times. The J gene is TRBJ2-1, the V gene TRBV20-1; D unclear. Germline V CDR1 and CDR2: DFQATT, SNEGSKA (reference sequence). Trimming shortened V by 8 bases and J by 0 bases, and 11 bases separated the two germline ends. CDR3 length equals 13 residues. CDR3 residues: CSTGSGSYNEQFF. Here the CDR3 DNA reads TGCAGTACCGGGTCAGGCTCCTACAATGAGCAGTTCTTC.

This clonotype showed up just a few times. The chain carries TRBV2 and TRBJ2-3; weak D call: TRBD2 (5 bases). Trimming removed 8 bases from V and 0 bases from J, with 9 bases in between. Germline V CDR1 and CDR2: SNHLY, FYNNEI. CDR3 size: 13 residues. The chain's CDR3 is CASLRESTDTQYF. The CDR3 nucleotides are TGTGCCAGCTTAAGGGAGAGCACAGATACGCAGTATTTT.

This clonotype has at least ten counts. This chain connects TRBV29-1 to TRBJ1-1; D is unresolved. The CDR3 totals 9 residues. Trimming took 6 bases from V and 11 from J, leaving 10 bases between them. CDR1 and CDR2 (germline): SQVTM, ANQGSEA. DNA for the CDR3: TGCAGCGTGGACCGGGTTGCTTTCTTT. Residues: CSVDRVAFF.

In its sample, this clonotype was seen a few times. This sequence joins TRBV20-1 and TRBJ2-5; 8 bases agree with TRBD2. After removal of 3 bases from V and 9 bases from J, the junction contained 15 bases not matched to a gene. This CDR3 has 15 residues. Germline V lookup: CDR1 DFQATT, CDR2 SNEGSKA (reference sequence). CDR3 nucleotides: TGCAGTGCTAGTCTTCCGGGGACTAGGGGGTCTTCCCAGTACTTC. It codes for CSASLPGTRGSSQYF.

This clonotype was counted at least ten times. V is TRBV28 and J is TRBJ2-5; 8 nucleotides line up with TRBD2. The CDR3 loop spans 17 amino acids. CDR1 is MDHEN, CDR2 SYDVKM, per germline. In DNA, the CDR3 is TGTGCTACAGCTGAAATCCCGACTAGCGCCGGGCAAGAGACCCAGTACTTC. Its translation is CATAEIPTSAGQETQYF.

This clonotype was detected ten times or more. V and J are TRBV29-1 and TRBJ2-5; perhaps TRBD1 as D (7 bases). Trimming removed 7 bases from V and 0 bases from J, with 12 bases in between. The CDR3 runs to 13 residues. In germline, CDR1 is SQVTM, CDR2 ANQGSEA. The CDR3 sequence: CSAAGQNQETQYF. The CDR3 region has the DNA TGCAGCGCTGCGGGACAGAACCAAGAGACCCAGTACTTC. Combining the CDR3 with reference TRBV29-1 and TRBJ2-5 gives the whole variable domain SAVISQKPSRDICQRGTSLTIQCQVDSQVTMMFWYRQQPGQSLTLIATANQGSEATYESGFVIDKFPISRPNLTFSTLTVSNMSPEDSSIYLCSAAGQNQETQYFGPGTRLLVL.